The 27 T cell receptor beta chains below were found in one sample sequenced in a study of Graves' ophthalmopathy and Graves' hyperthyroidism. Using RNA transcripts, the TCR beta CDR3 regions were amplified. RT-PCR was first run with HTBI primers, then multiplex PCR in a second round. TCRdb re-called the multiplex PCR reads through MiXCR, storing one row per CDR3 protein. The sample contains hundreds of thousands of distinct CDR3 sequences, roughly two fifths of which appear only once. The specimen sequenced was peripheral blood. Every receptor here comes from an adult man with Graves' ophthalmopathy.

This clonotype appeared many times. The V call is TRBV29-1, the J call TRBJ1-2, with TRBD1 as a possible D gene (6 bases). This CDR3 is 17 amino acids long. Trimming cost V 1 base and J 3 bases, with 21 bases left between them. Germline CDR1 and CDR2: SQVTM and ANQGSEA. CDR3 DNA: TGCAGCGTTGAAGGGCCCTCTAGAGACAGGAGATACTATGGCTACACCTTC. Protein: CSVEGPSRDRRYYGYTF.

This clonotype was seen a handful of times. V usage is TRBV7-7 and J usage is TRBJ2-5, with D perhaps TRBD2 (6 bases). This CDR3 contains 15 residues. Germline CDR1 SSHAT, CDR2 FNYEAQ (reference sequence). V lost 5 bases and J 4 bases, leaving 17 bases between the germline ends. In nucleotides, the CDR3 is TGTGCCAGCAGCCCCCTCGGGGGAGGTTTAGAGACCCAGTACTTC. Protein: CASSPLGGGLETQYF.

Comments on this clonotype: Compared with germline, one end of the junction differs, possibly owing to a read error. The gene calls are TRBV24-1 and TRBJ1-5; D might be TRBD1 (5 bases). This CDR3 is 13 amino acids long. The germline gives CDR1 KGHDR, CDR2 SFDVKD. Written as DNA, the CDR3 is TGTGCCAGCAGTCCCCCGGGGCACCAGCCCCAGCATTTT. This gives the protein CASSPPGHQPQHF.

This clonotype was detected ten times or more. V is TRBV7-9 and J is TRBJ2-7; D unclear. Trimming took off 1 base at V and 4 bases at J, with 11 bases between the two ends. CDR1 and CDR2 (germline): SEHNR, FQNEAQ (reference sequence). This CDR3 has 14 amino acids. The chain's CDR3 is CASSLGDIRYEQYF. In nucleotides, the CDR3 is TGTGCCAGCAGCTTAGGTGACATCCGTTACGAGCAGTACTTC.

Notes on this clonotype: The junction does not match germline at one end; this may be a read error. The chain is built from TRBV5-1 and TRBJ2-2; 10 bases fit TRBD1. CDR3 size: 15 residues. Germline CDR1 and CDR2: SGHRS and YFSETQ. The DNA for the CDR3 is TGTGCCAGCAGCACGGACAGGGGGATTGCCGGGGAGCTGTCTTTT. Residues: CASSTDRGIAGELSF.

This chain connects TRBV12-3 or TRBV12-4 to TRBJ2-5, with 9 bases aligning to TRBD1. This CDR3 region has 16 residues. V trimming: 3 bases; J trimming: 9 bases; junction bases outside the gene matches: 14. The CDR3 DNA reads TGTGCCAGCAGTTTCGGGCCGGGACAGGGCAATCAGCCCCAGTACTTC. Protein: CASSFGPGQGNQPQYF.

V gene TRBV20-1 combines with J gene TRBJ1-2; 7 nucleotides match TRBD1. This CDR3 spans 13 amino acids. The germline V gene encodes CDR1 DFQATT and CDR2 SNEGSKA (reference sequence). The J segment lost 3 bases and the V segment lost 6 bases, leaving 7 bases of the junction unmatched. CDR3 protein: CSAARGADYGYTF. DNA for the CDR3: TGCAGTGCGGCCAGGGGGGCTGACTATGGCTACACCTTC.

This clonotype came up many times. The chain has TRBV2 and TRBJ1-1; D gene uncertain. Germline V lookup: CDR1 SNHLY, CDR2 FYNNEI. The ends were cut back, 3 bases at V and 0 bases at J, with 8 bases in the middle. The CDR3 is made up of 14 amino acids. The CDR3 is CASSDRYMNTEAFF. The CDR3 DNA sequence: TGTGCCAGCAGTGACAGGTATATGAACACTGAAGCTTTCTTT.

Many counts were recorded for this clonotype. V gene TRBV14 combines with J gene TRBJ1-6, with a tentative D call TRBD1 (5 bases). V was trimmed by 5 bases and J by 10 bases, leaving 18 bases between them. The germline V gene has CDR1 SGHDN and CDR2 FVKESK. This CDR3 is built from 15 residues. The CDR3 DNA reads as TGTGCCAGCAGCAGGGAGACAGCCGGCGCGTCACCCCTCCACTTT. It encodes CASSRETAGASPLHF.

The genes are TRBV7-9 and TRBJ1-3; D remains ambiguous. CDR3 size: 15 residues. Germline loops: CDR1 SEHNR, CDR2 FQNEAQ (reference sequence). Trimming stripped 4 bases from V and 0 bases from J, with 10 bases between. The CDR3 spells CASSSLPSSGNTIYF. CDR3 DNA: TGTGCCAGCAGCTCTCTTCCGAGCTCTGGAAACACCATATATTTT. The full variable domain, with the rest looked up from reference TRBV7-9 and TRBJ1-3, is DTGVSQNPRHKITKRGQNVTFRCDPISEHNRLYWYRQTLGQGPEFLTYFQNEAQLEKSRLLSDRFSAERPKGSFSTLEIQRTEQGDSAMYLCASSSLPSSGNTIYFGEGSWLTVV.

This clonotype came up once. J is TRBJ2-3 and V is TRBV20-1, with D possibly being TRBD1 or TRBD2 (7 bases each). The CDR3 consists of 14 residues. Germline CDR1 and CDR2: DFQATT and SNEGSKA (reference sequence). V gave up 6 bases and J gave up 3 bases, with 16 bases separating them. The CDR3 nucleotides are TGCAGTGCCCAGGGGGGGGGAAATACAGATACGCAGTATTTT. It specifies CSAQGGGNTDTQYF.

The chain joins TRBV20-1 to TRBJ2-7; D perhaps matches TRBD2 (5 bases). Trimming took 5 bases from V and 3 from J, leaving 11 bases between them. From germline, CDR1 is DFQATT and CDR2 SNEGSKA (reference sequence). This CDR3 spans 12 amino acids. Here the CDR3 reads CSAEGGVYEQYF. CDR3 nucleotides: TGCAGTGCTGAGGGCGGAGTCTACGAGCAGTACTTC.

This clonotype turned up a few times. The chain recombines TRBV9 with TRBJ1-4; the match to TRBD1 covers 7 bases. The CDR3 totals 14 residues. Germline assignment: CDR1 SGDLS and CDR2 YYNGEE. V was clipped by 3 bases and J by 3 bases; unmatched bases: 2. The CDR3 nucleotides are TGTGCCAGCAGCGAAGACAGGGCTAATGAAAAACTGTTTTTT. Its protein product is CASSEDRANEKLFF.

A word on this clonotype: A much larger clone differs by one base, so this may be a read error. The chain joins TRBV5-5 to TRBJ2-7, with TRBD2 identical over 7 bases. The CDR3 loop spans 16 amino acids. V gave up 4 bases and J gave up 2 bases; unmatched junction bases: 12. Per the germline V gene, CDR1 is SGHKS and CDR2 is YYEKEE (reference sequence). The CDR3 bases are TGTGCCAGCAGCCAAAGTCGTGAGGGAGGGACCTACGAGCAGTACTTC. Translation: CASSQSREGGTYEQYF.

This clonotype was picked up many times. The gene calls are TRBV7-9 and TRBJ1-1; D gene ambiguous. The CDR3 has 12 residues. The ends were cut back, 3 bases at V and 6 bases at J, with 8 bases in the middle. Germline V gene data show CDR1 as SEHNR and CDR2 as FQNEAQ (reference sequence). The CDR3 nucleotides read TGTGCCAGCAGCTTGGCAGGTGCTGAAGCTTTCTTT. This translates into CASSLAGAEAFF.

The chain is built from TRBV7-2 and TRBJ2-3; TRBD2 might be the D (6 bases). This CDR3 is 14 amino acids long. Germline CDR1 reads SGHTA; CDR2 reads FQGNSA. V was pared by 0 bases and J by 6 bases, with 10 bases between. CDR3 sequence reads: CASSLAPGGDTQYF. CDR3 coding DNA: TGTGCCAGCAGCTTAGCTCCCGGGGGTGATACGCAGTATTTT.

This clonotype was observed a handful of times. The chain links TRBV9 to TRBJ1-6, with 7 bases aligning to TRBD1. CDR3 length: 15 residues. Unmatched junction bases numbered 8, after V lost 4 bases and J lost 7 bases. Per germline, CDR1 SGDLS and CDR2 YYNGEE. The CDR3 DNA follows: TGTGCCAGCAGCCTCTCGGGACAGCAGAATTCACCCCTCCACTTT. Protein sequence: CASSLSGQQNSPLHF.

The table lists this clonotype with a few counts. One end of the junction fails to match germline, which may point to a read error. The chain carries TRBV10-2 and TRBJ1-6, with 9 bases identical to TRBD1. The V gene's germline CDR1 is WSHSY and CDR2 SAAADI. The CDR3 is made up of 13 amino acids. Here the CDR3 reads CASSLTGGFTLHF. Here the CDR3 DNA reads TGTGCCAGCAGTTTGACAGGGGGTTTCACCCTCCACTTT.

The J gene is TRBJ1-2, the V gene TRBV20-1; 12 bases are a match to TRBD1. CDR1 DFQATT and CDR2 SNEGSKA come from the germline V gene (reference sequence). J was trimmed by 7 bases and V by 5 bases; bases with no gene match: 14. The length of the CDR3 is 16 residues. CDR3: CSAWAGQGAVGGGYTF. The CDR3 DNA reads as TGCAGTGCTTGGGCGGGACAGGGGGCGGTTGGAGGTGGCTACACCTTC.

CDR3 region: CASTRGGGSGNTIYF. The CDR3 region has the DNA TGTGCCAGCACCCGAGGGGGGGGCTCTGGAAACACCATATATTTT. This chain connects TRBV7-9 to TRBJ1-3; TRBD1 is a possible D gene (6 bases). Trimming left V 7 bases short and J 0 bases short, with 13 bases between. This CDR3 is 15 amino acids long. Germline values: CDR1 SEHNR, CDR2 FQNEAQ (reference sequence).

The chain carries TRBV7-2 and TRBJ2-5; D may be TRBD2 (5 bases). This CDR3 contains 13 residues. The germline V gene has CDR1 SGHTA and CDR2 FQGNSA. The V gene lost 5 bases and the J gene lost 5 bases, with 12 bases spanning the gap. This CDR3 is CASSMGVWETQYF. The CDR3 bases are TGTGCCAGCAGCATGGGAGTCTGGGAGACCCAGTACTTC.

Concerning this clonotype: A much bigger clone sits one base away, suggesting this may be a read error. The chain links TRBV10-3 to TRBJ1-6; 10 positions agree with TRBD1. Germline CDR1 reads ENHRY; CDR2 reads SYGVKD. The CDR3 length is 14 residues. CDR3 sequence reads: CASSSTGGDSPLHF. CDR3 coding DNA: TGTGCCAGCAGTTCGACAGGGGGCGATTCACCCCTCCACTTT.

As concerns this clonotype: Because the CDR3 is missing its conserved closing phenylalanine or tryptophan, this is likely a read error. V is TRBV4-1 and J is TRBJ2-5; 7 bases map to TRBD1. Losses at the gene ends were 4 bases for V and 4 bases for J; bases not matched to a gene: 9. CDR3 size: 15 residues. The germline V gene has CDR1 MGHRA and CDR2 YSYEKL. The CDR3 sequence: CASSRPIHRGETQYV. The CDR3 DNA sequence: TGCGCCAGCAGCCGACCGATCCACAGGGGAGAGACCCAGTACGTC.

This chain uses TRBV6-5 with TRBJ1-5, with TRBD1 as a possible D gene (5 bases). This CDR3 contains 17 residues. V was cut by 5 bases and J by 2 bases, with 19 bases left in between. CDR1 MNHEY and CDR2 SVGAGI come from the germline V gene. The CDR3 DNA is TGTGCCAGCAGTGAAGGGGACCGCATATCGGGCAATCAGCCCCAGCATTTT. It yields the protein CASSEGDRISGNQPQHF.

This clonotype came up many times. This chain connects TRBV7-2 to TRBJ1-1; 7 positions agree with TRBD1. This CDR3 has 16 residues. Germline V CDR1 and CDR2: SGHTA, FQGNSA. V lost 4 bases, J lost 0 bases, and 8 bases stayed unmatched. CDR3 sequence (DNA): TGTGCCAGCAGCTCCACCTCCGGGACAGTGAACACTGAAGCTTTCTTT. As protein: CASSSTSGTVNTEAFF. The complete variable domain, with remaining parts taken from reference TRBV7-2 and TRBJ1-1, reads GAGVSQSPSNKVTEKGKDVELRCDPISGHTALYWYRQSLGQGLEFLIYFQGNSAPDKSGLPSDRFSAERTGGSVSTLTIQRTQQEDSAVYLCASSSTSGTVNTEAFFGQGTRLTVV.

There are many counts of this clonotype. J is TRBJ1-2 and V is TRBV29-1; 8 nucleotides agree with TRBD1. The CDR3 sequence is 16 residues long. The V segment lost 2 bases and the J segment 7 bases; nucleotides outside the gene matches: 15. Germline V gives CDR1 SQVTM, CDR2 ANQGSEA. CDR3 nucleotide sequence: TGCAGCGTTGAAACCGGGACAGGTGGGGTCCTTGGTGGCTACACCTTC. Translated, it gives CSVETGTGGVLGGYTF. Full variable domain (outside the CDR3, taken from reference TRBV29-1 and TRBJ1-2): SAVISQKPSRDICQRGTSLTIQCQVDSQVTMMFWYRQQPGQSLTLIATANQGSEATYESGFVIDKFPISRPNLTFSTLTVSNMSPEDSSIYLCSVETGTGGVLGGYTFGSGTRLTVV.

J is TRBJ2-2 and V is TRBV24-1, with 7 bases fitting TRBD1. CDR3 length: 14 amino acids. V shed 9 bases and J 4 bases; nucleotides not matched to a gene: 7. Looked up from germline, CDR1 is KGHDR and CDR2 is SFDVKD. For the CDR3, the DNA is TGTGCCACCGGCGGACAGGTTAGCACCGGGGAGCTGTTTTTT. This sequence encodes CATGGQVSTGELFF.